This TCR beta chain is drawn from a study of early T cells in non-severe SARS-CoV-2 infection. Overall study: The sequenced material was bulk RNA from unsorted whole blood, and its chains were unpaired.

This CDR3 contains 14 residues. Trimming took 6 bases from V and 3 from J, leaving 12 bases between them. The germline V gene encodes CDR1 LNHDA and CDR2 SQIVND (reference sequence). For this clonotype: As yet, its antigen is unknown.

The library protocol tagged individual cDNA molecules with unique molecular identifiers. Each CDR3 protein gets one entry after TCRdb re-called the 5' RACE reads with MiXCR. The sample has 100,000 to 120,000 distinct CDR3 sequences; about 12% are singletons. The study's findings and limits: CD4 and private specificities were missed by VDJdb matching, which favored anti-spike CD8 responses.

The chain carries TRBV19 and TRBJ1-5, with D tentatively TRBD1 (6 bases). The sample consisted of whole blood, taken at baseline. The receptor's source is an adult who was a healthcare worker with PCR-confirmed SARS-CoV-2 infection or an uninfected control (not recorded which). CDR3: CASRDGGYNQPQHF. The CDR3 DNA reads TGTGCCAGTAGAGATGGGGGCTACAATCAGCCCCAGCATTTT.